This T cell receptor (beta chain) was obtained from a study of OX40 agonist ivuxolimab in advanced cancers. About the research overall: Patient treatment consisted of intravenous ivuxolimab administration every 2 weeks at 0.01 to 10 mg/kg. Mean age around 60 years, range about 20 to 85; nearly 85% male. Study-level findings and limits: Certain nonresponders likewise exhibited a low normalized T-cell clonal expansion. CD8+ T cells (on average) carried more expanded clones than CD4+ T cells.

The CDR3 covers 16 residues. Trimming shortened V by 4 bases and J by 2 bases, and 12 bases separated the two germline ends. Germline CDR1 is MNHEY and CDR2 is SVGAGI. Clones were read by immunoSEQ multiplex PCR, and TCRdb kept only the in-frame ones, dropping some. The sample has under 95,000 clones, roughly 88% seen once; the top ten hold 6.9%. As for this clone: Its target is not known.

The J gene is TRBJ2-6, the V gene TRBV6-5, with D possibly being TRBD1 (5 bases). Sequencing was performed on CD4+ or CD8+ T cells sorted from blood, taken in a trial of the OX40 agonist ivuxolimab. The receptor was derived from an adult with an advanced solid tumor such as melanoma, head and neck, liver or kidney cancer. Written as DNA, the CDR3 is TGTGCCAGCAGTTTCCGGACAAGGCCTGGGGCCAACGTCCTGACTTTC. Translated: CASSFRTRPGANVLTF.